A selection of T cell receptor beta chains follows, all from one sample in a study of blood T cell repertoires in COVID-19. Profiling relied on immunoSEQ multiplex PCR, and the TCRdb table lists in-frame clones only, not all of them. Of over 200,000 clones in the sample, about 90% were seen once. The specimen was peripheral blood. The source is a woman in her 30s who had recovered from COVID-19. The conserved cysteine and the conserved F or W are not part of the CDR3 here. The order of the fields is J gene, V gene, CDR3 protein.

j_gene: TRBJ2-5; v_gene: TRBV11-2; CDR3aa: ASSLAGGSLGETQY
j_gene: TRBJ2-7; v_gene: TRBV5-1; CDR3aa: ASSPRDSRALYEQY
j_gene: TRBJ1-2; v_gene: TRBV30; CDR3aa: AWLKDSLYGYT
j_gene: TRBJ1-4; v_gene: TRBV5-3; CDR3aa: ARSLTSTNEKLF
j_gene: TRBJ1-5; v_gene: TRBV10-3; CDR3aa: AISRQANSNQPQH
j_gene: TRBJ2-2; v_gene: TRBV4-3; CDR3aa: ASSQLSDRAGELF
j_gene: TRBJ2-5; v_gene: TRBV30; CDR3aa: AWTEGSRSKETQY
j_gene: TRBJ2-2; v_gene: TRBV6-2/TRBV6-3; CDR3aa: ASSVLAGTGELF
j_gene: TRBJ2-1; v_gene: TRBV5-8; CDR3aa: ASSLGTGVYNEQF
j_gene: TRBJ1-1; v_gene: TRBV25-1; CDR3aa: ASSEWGGMSYTEAF
j_gene: TRBJ1-1; v_gene: TRBV5-1; CDR3aa: ASSLNPRGEAF
j_gene: TRBJ2-7; v_gene: TRBV23-1; CDR3aa: ASSHGTGLGVYEQY
j_gene: TRBJ2-1; v_gene: TRBV27; CDR3aa: ASSLHGSNEQF
j_gene: TRBJ2-5; v_gene: TRBV11-2; CDR3aa: ASSWGGTFQETQY
j_gene: TRBJ1-2; v_gene: TRBV18; CDR3aa: ASSIQDEGYT
j_gene: TRBJ1-6; v_gene: TRBV15; CDR3aa: ATSRDRDRASPLH
j_gene: TRBJ1-3; v_gene: TRBV7-9; CDR3aa: ASSAGQFSGNTIY
j_gene: TRBJ1-2; v_gene: TRBV18; CDR3aa: ASSPPGTSDINYGYT
j_gene: TRBJ2-2; v_gene: TRBV4-2; CDR3aa: ASSQGLAGTGELF
j_gene: TRBJ2-7; v_gene: TRBV4-1; CDR3aa: ASSQRLHYEQY
j_gene: TRBJ2-5; v_gene: TRBV30; CDR3aa: AWRLDGTAQETQY
j_gene: TRBJ1-2; v_gene: TRBV25-1; CDR3aa: ASSGGYT
j_gene: TRBJ1-2; v_gene: TRBV4-1; CDR3aa: ASSQDRDRGRNYGYT
j_gene: TRBJ2-1; v_gene: TRBV9; CDR3aa: ASSDHKDERDEQF
j_gene: TRBJ1-6; v_gene: TRBV2; CDR3aa: ASSEGGAGSPLH
j_gene: TRBJ2-5; v_gene: TRBV9; CDR3aa: ASSVGLEETQY
j_gene: TRBJ2-3; v_gene: TRBV7-2; CDR3aa: ASSLRSLAGGHGTGTQY
j_gene: TRBJ1-6; v_gene: TRBV18; CDR3aa: ASSPRVLGDSPLH
j_gene: TRBJ2-7; v_gene: TRBV6-5; CDR3aa: ASRPPGVDYEQY
j_gene: TRBJ2-3; v_gene: TRBV9; CDR3aa: ASSVGSGGETDTQY
j_gene: TRBJ1-2; v_gene: TRBV4-2; CDR3aa: ASSQDSEGAGYGYT
j_gene: TRBJ2-7; v_gene: TRBV23-1; CDR3aa: ASINTEGTSGGYEQY
j_gene: TRBJ1-6; v_gene: TRBV14; CDR3aa: ASSQDYSSYNSPLH
j_gene: TRBJ2-1; v_gene: TRBV7-7; CDR3aa: ASSLAGGGAHEQF
j_gene: TRBJ1-3; v_gene: TRBV19; CDR3aa: ATRDSPHSGNTIY
j_gene: TRBJ2-5; v_gene: TRBV5-1; CDR3aa: ASSHNRAPETQY
j_gene: TRBJ2-7; v_gene: TRBV5-1; CDR3aa: ASSPGQGVYEQY
j_gene: TRBJ2-1; v_gene: TRBV5-1; CDR3aa: ASRQATSYNEQF
j_gene: TRBJ2-1; v_gene: TRBV29-1; CDR3aa: SAQGGEQF
j_gene: TRBJ1-1; v_gene: TRBV18; CDR3aa: ASSPAIQGSTEAF
j_gene: TRBJ1-3; v_gene: TRBV19; CDR3aa: ASTKTGISGNTIY
j_gene: TRBJ2-3; v_gene: TRBV27; CDR3aa: ASSLGLAGAEITDTQY
j_gene: TRBJ1-3; v_gene: TRBV19; CDR3aa: ASSTYRGPSEGNTIY
j_gene: TRBJ2-7; v_gene: TRBV11-2; CDR3aa: ASSPPSWLATHEQY
j_gene: TRBJ1-1; v_gene: TRBV19; CDR3aa: ASSVRGTEAF